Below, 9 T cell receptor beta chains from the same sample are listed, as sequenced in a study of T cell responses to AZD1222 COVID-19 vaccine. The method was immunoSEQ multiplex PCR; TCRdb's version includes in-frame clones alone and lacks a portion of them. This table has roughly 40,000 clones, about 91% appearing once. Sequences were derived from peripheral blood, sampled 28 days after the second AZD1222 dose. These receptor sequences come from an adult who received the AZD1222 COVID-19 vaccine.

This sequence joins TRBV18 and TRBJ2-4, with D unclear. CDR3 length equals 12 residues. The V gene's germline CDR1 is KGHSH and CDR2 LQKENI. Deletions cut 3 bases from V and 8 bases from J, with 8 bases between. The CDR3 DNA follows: TGTGCCAGCTCACCGACTCCGGACATTCAGTACTTC. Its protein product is CASSPTPDIQYF.

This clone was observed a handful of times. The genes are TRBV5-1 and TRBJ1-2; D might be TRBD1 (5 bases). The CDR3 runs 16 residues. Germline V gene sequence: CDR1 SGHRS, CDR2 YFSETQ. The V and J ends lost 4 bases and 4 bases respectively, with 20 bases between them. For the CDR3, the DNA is TGCGCCAGCAGCCAAGGCGGAGGGGCGCAAGGCTATGGCTACACCTTC. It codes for CASSQGGGAQGYGYTF.

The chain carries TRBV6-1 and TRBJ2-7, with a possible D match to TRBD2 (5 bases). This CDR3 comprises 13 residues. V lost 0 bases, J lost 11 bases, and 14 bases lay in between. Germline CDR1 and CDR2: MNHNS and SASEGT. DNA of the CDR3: TGTGCCAGCAGTGAAGCCCGCGAGGGTTCCGAGTACTTC. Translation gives CASSEAREGSEYF.

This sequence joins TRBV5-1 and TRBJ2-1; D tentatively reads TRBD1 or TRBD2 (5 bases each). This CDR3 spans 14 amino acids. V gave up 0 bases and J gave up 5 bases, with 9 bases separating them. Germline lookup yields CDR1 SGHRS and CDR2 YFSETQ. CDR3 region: CASSLAGSNNEQFF. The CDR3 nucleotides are TGCGCCAGCAGCTTGGCAGGGAGCAACAATGAGCAGTTCTTC. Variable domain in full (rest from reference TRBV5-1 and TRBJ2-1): KAGVTQTPRYLIKTRGQQVTLSCSPISGHRSVSWYQQTPGQGLQFLFEYFSETQRNKGNFPGRFSGRQFSNSRSEMNVSTLELGDSALYLCASSLAGSNNEQFFGPGTRLTVL.

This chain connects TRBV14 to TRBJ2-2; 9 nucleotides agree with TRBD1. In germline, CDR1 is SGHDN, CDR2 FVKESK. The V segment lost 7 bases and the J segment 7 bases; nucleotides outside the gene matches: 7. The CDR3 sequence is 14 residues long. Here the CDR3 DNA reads TGTGCCAGCAAAAAACAGGGGGCCGACGGGGAGCTGTTTTTT. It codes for CASKKQGADGELFF. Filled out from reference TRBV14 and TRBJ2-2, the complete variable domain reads EAGVTQFPSHSVIEKGQTVTLRCDPISGHDNLYWYRRVMGKEIKFLLHFVKESKQDESGMPNNRFLAERTGGTYSTLKVQPAELEDSGVYFCASKKQGADGELFFGEGSRLTVL.

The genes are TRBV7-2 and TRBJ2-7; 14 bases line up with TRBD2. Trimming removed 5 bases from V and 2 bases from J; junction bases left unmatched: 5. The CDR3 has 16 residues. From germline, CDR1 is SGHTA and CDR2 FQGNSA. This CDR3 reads CASSPLTSGGAYEQYF. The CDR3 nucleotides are TGTGCCAGCAGCCCCCTGACTAGCGGGGGGGCCTACGAGCAGTACTTC.

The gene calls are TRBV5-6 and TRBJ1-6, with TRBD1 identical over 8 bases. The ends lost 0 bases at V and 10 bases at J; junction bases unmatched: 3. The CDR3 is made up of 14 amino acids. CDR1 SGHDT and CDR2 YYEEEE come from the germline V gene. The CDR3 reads CASSLGQGRSPLHF. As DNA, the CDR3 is TGTGCCAGCAGCTTGGGACAGGGGAGATCACCCCTCCACTTT.

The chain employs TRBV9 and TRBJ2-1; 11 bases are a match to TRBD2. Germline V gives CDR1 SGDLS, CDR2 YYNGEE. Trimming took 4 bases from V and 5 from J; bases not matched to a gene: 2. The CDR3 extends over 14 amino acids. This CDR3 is CASSRSGRDNEQFF. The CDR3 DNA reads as TGTGCCAGCAGCCGTAGCGGGAGGGACAATGAGCAGTTCTTC.

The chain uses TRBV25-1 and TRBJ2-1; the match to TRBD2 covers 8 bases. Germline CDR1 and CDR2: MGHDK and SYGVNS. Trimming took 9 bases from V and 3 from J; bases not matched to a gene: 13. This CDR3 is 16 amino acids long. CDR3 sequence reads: CASQQPGGGYYNEQFF. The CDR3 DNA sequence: TGTGCCAGTCAACAGCCGGGCGGGGGGTACTACAATGAGCAGTTCTTC.